This T cell receptor (beta chain) was documented in a study of neoadjuvant nivolumab and ipilimumab in lung cancer. The CDR3 length is 15 residues. Germline CDR1 and CDR2: SGHNT and YYREEE (reference sequence). Deletions cut 2 bases from V and 5 bases from J, with 13 bases between. Data came from immunoSEQ multiplex PCR; TCRdb stores just in-frame clones and leaves some out. The repertoire holds roughly 28,000 clones, with 76% as singletons. This chain links TRBV5-4 with TRBJ2-2; the D call may be TRBD1 or TRBD2 (6 bases each). Source: tumor tissue, taken after neoadjuvant nivolumab, alone or with ipilimumab, at or shortly before surgery. The TCR sequence derives from an adult with non-small cell lung cancer. CDR3 region: CASSLGGRKTGELFF. The CDR3 region has the DNA TGTGCCAGCAGCTTAGGGGGGCGTAAAACCGGGGAGCTGTTTTTT.